The 13 T cell receptor beta chains below come from one sample, sequenced in a study of blood T cell repertoires in COVID-19 (dated by TCRdb to the early 2020s). The library came from the immunoSEQ multiplex PCR assay. Entries here come from immuneACCESS through TCRdb and include only in-frame sequences with V and J called. Some clones fail to appear in such tables; in the studies checked, an unresolved V gene covers under half of the shortfall, and the cause of the remainder is unknown. The table for this sample lists 450,000 or so clones; roughly 89% of them were counted only once. The top ten hold less than 0.95% of the sample. Sequencing was performed on peripheral blood. These receptors originate from a man younger than 30 with COVID-19, enrolled during active disease.

This clone was seen more than once but under ten times. V is TRBV7-2 and J is TRBJ1-5, with 8 bases that match TRBD1. The CDR3 is made up of 16 amino acids. CDR1 is SGHTA, CDR2 FQGNSA, per germline. Trimming at V came to 3 bases and at J to 0 bases, leaving 4 bases not matched to a gene. CDR3 bases: TGTGCCAGCAGCTTTCAGGGGGCTTATAGCAATCAGCCCCAGCATTTT. Residues: CASSFQGAYSNQPQHF.

The chain links TRBV19 to TRBJ1-5, with a possible D match to TRBD1 (5 bases). Looked up from germline, CDR1 is LNHDA and CDR2 is SQIVND (reference sequence). The V end lost 7 bases, the J end lost 2 bases, and 15 bases lay between the germline ends. The CDR3 spans 15 residues. The CDR3 coding sequence is TGTGCCAGTAATGGAGGGGATAATCGCAATCAGCCCCAGCATTTT. This codes for CASNGGDNRNQPQHF.

V gene TRBV29-1 combines with J gene TRBJ2-1, with D possibly matching TRBD2 (6 bases). CDR3 size: 12 residues. Germline CDR1 and CDR2: SQVTM and ANQGSEA. Deletions cut 4 bases from V and 6 bases from J, with 10 bases between. The CDR3 reads CSVGGDLNEQFF. The CDR3 nucleotides read TGCAGCGTTGGGGGGGACCTCAATGAGCAGTTCTTC.

This clone was recorded once. V usage is TRBV2 and J usage is TRBJ2-1; possible D gene TRBD2, 7 bases. Germline V gene data show CDR1 as SNHLY and CDR2 as FYNNEI. Trimming shortened V by 6 bases and J by 2 bases, and 11 bases separated the two germline ends. The CDR3 extends over 14 amino acids. DNA of the CDR3: TGTGCCAGCAGAGGGGGGGCCGCCTACAATGAGCAGTTCTTC. Protein: CASRGGAAYNEQFF. Full variable domain (remainder filled in from reference TRBV2 and TRBJ2-1): EPEVTQTPSHQVTQMGQEVILRCVPISNHLYFYWYRQILGQKVEFLVSFYNNEISEKSEIFDDQFSVERPDGSNFTLKIRSTKLEDSAMYFCASRGGAAYNEQFFGPGTRLTVL.

The V call is TRBV18, the J call TRBJ2-5; D is possibly TRBD2 (6 bases). V lost 3 bases to trimming and J lost 10 bases, with 12 bases between them. This CDR3 has 12 residues. The germline V gene has CDR1 KGHSH and CDR2 LQKENI. CDR3 region: CASSPDAGGQYF. The CDR3 nucleotides are TGTGCCAGCTCACCGGACGCCGGGGGCCAGTACTTC.

V is TRBV11-3 and J is TRBJ1-3; D unresolved. This CDR3 has 14 amino acids. CDR1 and CDR2 (germline): SGHNT, YENEEA. The V end lost 4 bases, the J end lost 2 bases, and 9 bases lay between the germline ends. The DNA of the CDR3 is TGTGCCAGCAGCTCCTGGAGGGCTGGAAACACCATATATTTT. This gives the protein CASSSWRAGNTIYF.

A note on this clone: Because the CDR3's place on the DNA is in doubt, the DNA is left out and the CDR3 is given as listed by TCRdb. The chain is built from TRBV28 and TRBJ2-5; the table's D call of TRBD1 was not tested on the DNA. Termini included, the CDR3 measures 15 amino acids. CDR1 is MDHEN, CDR2 SYDVKM, per germline. CDR3 sequence reads: CASSTSGQLIETQYF.

This clone was found once. V usage is TRBV5-4 and J usage is TRBJ2-1; 14 bases fit TRBD2. The germline CDR1 and CDR2 sequences are SGHNT and YYREEE (reference sequence). The CDR3 loop spans 16 amino acids. The J segment lost 8 bases and the V segment lost 4 bases, leaving 8 bases of the junction unmatched. CDR3: CASSLTSGRVKDEQFF. The CDR3, as DNA: TGTGCCAGCAGCCTGACTAGCGGGAGGGTTAAGGATGAGCAGTTCTTC.

This chain's CDR3 is CASSQRGPTGDQYF. For the CDR3, the DNA is TGTGCCAGCAGCCAACGAGGGCCTACGGGGGATCAGTACTTC. The J gene is TRBJ2-7, the V gene TRBV3-1 (or the pseudogene TRBV3-2), with a tentative D call TRBD2 (6 bases). The CDR3 runs 14 residues. Germline CDR1 reads LGHDT; CDR2 reads YNNKEL (reference sequence). V was pared by 2 bases and J by 10 bases, with 18 bases between.

The J gene is TRBJ2-2, the V gene TRBV5-1; tentative D call: TRBD1 (5 bases). The V gene's germline CDR1 is SGHRS and CDR2 YFSETQ. Trimming shortened V by 9 bases and J by 5 bases, and 11 bases separated the two germline ends. This CDR3 contains 12 residues. CDR3 bases: TGCGCCATCAGTCAGGGTACCGGGGAGCTGTTTTTT. Protein: CAISQGTGELFF.

The chain is built from TRBV13 and TRBJ2-3; perhaps TRBD1 as D (6 bases). The germline V gene encodes CDR1 PRHDT and CDR2 FYEKMQ (reference sequence). CDR3 length equals 16 residues. V lost 5 bases to trimming and J lost 3 bases, with 18 bases between them. DNA for the CDR3: TGTGCCAGCAGCCTATCCGTGGGGGCTGAGACAGATACGCAGTATTTT. Its translation is CASSLSVGAETDTQYF. Supplemented by reference TRBV13 and TRBJ2-3, the full variable domain reads AAGVIQSPRHLIKEKRETATLKCYPIPRHDTVYWYQQGPGQDPQFLISFYEKMQSDKGSIPDRFSAQQFSDYHSELNMSSLELGDSALYFCASSLSVGAETDTQYFGPGTRLTVL.

The rearrangement links TRBV12-5 to TRBJ2-5; 8 bases match TRBD2. Germline CDR1 is LGHNT and CDR2 is FRNRAP. The CDR3 extends over 19 amino acids. The trim removed 2 bases at V and 2 bases at J, leaving 16 bases unmatched. CDR3 region: CASGLPPGGGPLGQETQYF. CDR3 in DNA: TGTGCTAGTGGTTTGCCGCCTGGCGGGGGGCCCCTGGGGCAAGAGACCCAGTACTTC.

The chain joins TRBV5-4 to TRBJ2-5; 8 bases are a match to TRBD2. CDR3 length equals 12 residues. Germline CDR1 and CDR2: SGHNT and YYREEE (reference sequence). V trimming: 0 bases; J trimming: 14 bases; junction bases outside the gene matches: 6. As DNA, the CDR3 is TGTGCCAGCAGCTTGGGTGGCGGGGGGATCTACTTC. It codes for CASSLGGGGIYF.